Following are 30 T cell receptor beta chains from one sample sequenced in a study of T cell responses to AZD1222 COVID-19 vaccine (dated by TCRdb to the early 2020s). Library construction relied on the immunoSEQ multiplex PCR assay. As stored in TCRdb, this immuneACCESS dataset retains in-frame rearrangements with V and J assigned. A fraction of the clones does not appear; measured against another copy, unresolved V genes explain less than half of the discrepancy, and the remainder lacks a known reason. Within this sample are around 140,000 clones, with roughly 92% of them counted one time only. The ten largest clones take up over 1.5% of the sample. The time point label on this specimen signifies: baseline before first vaccination. This material consisted of peripheral blood, taken on day 0 of AZD1222 vaccination. These receptors all stem from an adult in good health.

The chain has TRBV11-2 and TRBJ1-2; the D gene is possibly TRBD1 (6 bases). Trimming cost V 5 bases and J 3 bases, with 13 bases left between them. The CDR3 has 14 residues. Germline V gene lookup returns CDR1 SGHAT and CDR2 FQNNGV. The CDR3 DNA is TGTGCCAGCAGCCCAGGGGTCACCTACTATGGCTACACCTTC. Its translation: CASSPGVTYYGYTF.

The chain recombines TRBV9 with TRBJ2-1; the D is unclear. Germline CDR1 reads SGDLS; CDR2 reads YYNGEE. The V gene lost 4 bases and the J gene lost 6 bases, with 11 bases spanning the gap. The CDR3 contains 13 residues. CDR3 sequence: CASSSHPPNEQFF. The CDR3 DNA is TGTGCCAGCAGCTCCCACCCTCCCAATGAGCAGTTCTTC.

This sequence joins TRBV28 and TRBJ1-1; D uncertain. This CDR3 contains 14 residues. The germline gives CDR1 MDHEN, CDR2 SYDVKM. Trimming shortened V by 3 bases and J by 4 bases, and 12 bases separated the two germline ends. The DNA of the CDR3 is TGTGCCAGCAGTTTCCCCGTCGGACTCACTGAAGCTTTCTTT. Translating it yields CASSFPVGLTEAFF.

The chain combines TRBV7-8 with TRBJ2-7, with D maybe TRBD1 (5 bases). The germline V gene encodes CDR1 SGHVS and CDR2 FQNEAQ. Trimming pared 4 bases from V and 5 bases from J, leaving 21 bases between. CDR3 length: 16 amino acids. The CDR3 region has the DNA TGTGCCAGCAGCTCCGCAGGGCCCCCCCGTAGGGACGAGCAGTACTTC. Translation: CASSSAGPPRRDEQYF.

This chain connects TRBV10-1 to TRBJ2-1; D possibly corresponds to TRBD2 (6 bases). The CDR3 length is 21 residues. CDR1 is WNHNN and CDR2 is SYGVQD in the germline V gene (reference sequence). V gave up 10 bases and J gave up 0 bases, with 34 bases separating them. CDR3 sequence reads: CATRHWAAGNGKGSSYNEQFF. The CDR3 nucleotides are TGCGCCACCCGACATTGGGCCGCGGGAAATGGCAAGGGGAGCTCCTACAATGAGCAGTTCTTC.

The V call is TRBV5-1, the J call TRBJ2-1, with 8 positions matching TRBD1. Losses at the gene ends were 1 base for V and 4 bases for J; bases not matched to a gene: 4. The CDR3 loop spans 15 amino acids. Germline CDR1 reads SGHRS; CDR2 reads YFSETQ. CDR3: CASSLRQGIYNEQFF. The CDR3, as DNA: TGCGCCAGCAGCTTGCGACAGGGGATTTACAATGAGCAGTTCTTC.

The chain has TRBV7-9 and TRBJ2-5, with 8 bases lining up with TRBD1. V gave up 4 bases and J gave up 5 bases; unmatched junction bases: 15. Germline V CDR1 and CDR2: SEHNR, FQNEAQ (reference sequence). This CDR3 has 17 amino acids. DNA for the CDR3: TGTGCCAGCAGCTCCGGACAGGGAGGTTTATTAGGGGAGACCCAGTACTTC. The encoded protein is CASSSGQGGLLGETQYF.

V and J are TRBV5-1 and TRBJ1-1; tentative D call: TRBD1 (6 bases). The V end lost 3 bases, the J end lost 3 bases, and 12 bases lay between the germline ends. The CDR3 is 14 amino acids. The germline V gene encodes CDR1 SGHRS and CDR2 YFSETQ. CDR3 loop: CASSSGSGDTEAFF. The CDR3 nucleotides read TGCGCCAGCAGCTCGGGTTCAGGGGACACTGAAGCTTTCTTT. The whole variable domain, remainder taken from reference TRBV5-1 and TRBJ1-1, is KAGVTQTPRYLIKTRGQQVTLSCSPISGHRSVSWYQQTPGQGLQFLFEYFSETQRNKGNFPGRFSGRQFSNSRSEMNVSTLELGDSALYLCASSSGSGDTEAFFGQGTRLTVV.

The chain links TRBV10-3 to TRBJ2-1, with D possibly TRBD1 on 6 matching bases. The CDR3 is made up of 11 amino acids. Germline lookup yields CDR1 ENHRY and CDR2 SYGVKD. V lost 10 bases and J 8 bases, leaving 12 bases between the germline ends. Here the CDR3 DNA reads TGTGCCACAGCCAGGGGTGATGAGCAGTTCTTC. It is translated as CATARGDEQFF.

The chain couples TRBV30 to TRBJ1-2; D not certain. The CDR3 sequence is 15 residues long. In germline, CDR1 is GTSNPN, CDR2 SVGIG (reference sequence). Trimming shortened V by 0 bases and J by 4 bases, and 15 bases separated the two germline ends. The CDR3 is CAWSVSPSGSYGYTF. The CDR3 DNA reads TGTGCCTGGAGTGTATCCCCGTCCGGGAGCTATGGCTACACCTTC.

This clone was seen just once. The DNA for the CDR3 is TGCGCCAGCAGCTTGGAGGCGGGGGGGGATTATTCACCCCTCCACTTT. Translation gives CASSLEAGGDYSPLHF. The gene calls are TRBV5-1 and TRBJ1-6, with D perhaps TRBD1 (5 bases). V was shortened by 0 bases and J by 8 bases, with 15 bases between the two germline ends. Germline V lookup: CDR1 SGHRS, CDR2 YFSETQ. CDR3 length: 16 residues.

This chain links TRBV28 with TRBJ2-7; D not resolved. The CDR3 is 16 residues long. V lost 1 base, J lost 0 bases, and 13 bases lay in between. Looked up from germline, CDR1 is MDHEN and CDR2 is SYDVKM. In nucleotides, the CDR3 is TGTGCCAGCAGTTTATCCAACGGTAGAAGCTCCTACGAGCAGTACTTC. Translated: CASSLSNGRSSYEQYF.

This sequence joins TRBV5-1 and TRBJ2-1; tentatively, D is TRBD2 (5 bases). The CDR3 has 15 residues. Trimming pared 0 bases from V and 7 bases from J, leaving 14 bases between. Germline loops: CDR1 SGHRS, CDR2 YFSETQ. This CDR3 reads CASSLVSGGENEQFF. CDR3 sequence (DNA): TGCGCCAGCAGCTTGGTAAGCGGAGGTGAAAATGAGCAGTTCTTC.

In its sample, this clone was seen once. This chain joins TRBV5-1 and TRBJ1-3, with D maybe TRBD1 (6 bases). Trimming left V 2 bases short and J 2 bases short, with 14 bases between. Per the germline V gene, CDR1 is SGHRS and CDR2 is YFSETQ. The CDR3 length is 16 residues. The CDR3 DNA is TGCGCCAGCAGCTTAGACAGGCCAATCCCTGGAAACACCATATATTTT. As protein: CASSLDRPIPGNTIYF.

By sample share, this clone is medium-sized. The junction shows a germline mismatch at one end, possibly a read error. The V and J genes are TRBV7-8 and TRBJ1-1; D is ambiguous. From germline, CDR1 is SGHVS and CDR2 FQNEAQ. CDR3 length: 13 residues. As DNA, the CDR3 is TGTGCCAGCACCTTAGGCCCGGACACTGAAGCTTTCTTT. Translated: CASTLGPDTEAFF.

The chain links TRBV14 to TRBJ2-1; 10 bases match TRBD2. Germline trimming cut 3 bases from V and 5 bases from J; bases unmatched to any gene: 10. The CDR3 has 17 amino acids. The germline CDR1 and CDR2 sequences are SGHDN and FVKESK. The CDR3 protein is CASSHLREREGNNEQFF. The CDR3, as DNA: TGTGCCAGCAGCCACCTACGGGAGCGGGAGGGGAACAATGAGCAGTTCTTC.

The chain carries TRBV27 and TRBJ1-1; D gene ambiguous. The CDR3 is 13 residues long. Germline CDR1 MNHEY, CDR2 SMNVEV (reference sequence). V was clipped by 2 bases and J by 6 bases, with 10 bases between them. CDR3: CASSLNPYAEAFF. For the CDR3, the DNA is TGTGCCAGCAGTTTAAATCCTTATGCTGAAGCTTTCTTT.

The chain carries TRBV6-6 and TRBJ1-2; 8 positions match TRBD1. The CDR3 runs to 15 residues. J gave up 4 bases and V 5 bases, and 9 bases lay outside the gene matches. Germline CDR1 is MNHNY and CDR2 is SVGAGI (reference sequence). CDR3 DNA: TGTGCCAGCAGTGGCCAGGGGGCATGGGTCTATGGCTACACCTTC. Translating it yields CASSGQGAWVYGYTF.

The chain employs TRBV6-5 and TRBJ2-7; D is perhaps TRBD1 (6 bases). The CDR3 has 13 amino acids. Trimming shortened V by 6 bases and J by 7 bases, and 16 bases separated the two germline ends. Germline lookup yields CDR1 MNHEY and CDR2 SVGAGI. For the CDR3, the DNA is TGTGCCAGCAGCCCAGGGGAACCGCGGGAGCAGTACTTC. Protein sequence: CASSPGEPREQYF.

The chain couples TRBV9 to TRBJ2-7, with 7 nucleotides matching TRBD1. The CDR3 runs to 14 residues. Trimming took 3 bases from V and 0 from J; bases not matched to a gene: 3. CDR1 and CDR2 from the germline V gene are SGDLS and YYNGEE. CDR3 sequence (DNA): TGTGCCAGCAGCGCCGGGACAGTCTCCTACGAGCAGTACTTC. Its translation is CASSAGTVSYEQYF.

The rearrangement joins TRBV3-1 (or the pseudogene TRBV3-2) to TRBJ2-1, with 7 nucleotides matching TRBD2. The germline V gene encodes CDR1 LGHDT and CDR2 YNNKEL (reference sequence). J gave up 6 bases and V 1 base, and 12 bases lay outside the gene matches. This CDR3 has 17 amino acids. The CDR3 DNA is TGTGCCAGCAGCCAAGCAAATCCGGGCGGGAGTGGCAATGAGCAGTTCTTC. Protein sequence: CASSQANPGGSGNEQFF.

This clone came up once. The chain is built from TRBV19 and TRBJ2-3, with TRBD2 matching 9 bases. The CDR3 loop spans 16 amino acids. V lost 5 bases to trimming and J lost 1 base; unmatched junction nucleotides: 7. Germline CDR1 is LNHDA and CDR2 is SQIVND (reference sequence). The CDR3 spells CASSFLAGEGTDTQYF. Here the CDR3 DNA reads TGTGCCAGTAGTTTCTTAGCGGGAGAGGGCACAGATACGCAGTATTTT.

The gene calls are TRBV5-5 and TRBJ1-1; D gene unclear. This CDR3 comprises 14 residues. V gave up 0 bases and J gave up 1 base, with 7 bases separating them. Per germline, CDR1 SGHKS and CDR2 YYEKEE (reference sequence). CDR3 DNA: TGTGCCAGCAGCTTGGTGGGGTGGAACACTGAAGCTTTCTTT. This sequence encodes CASSLVGWNTEAFF.

The chain joins TRBV9 to TRBJ1-5, with TRBD1 identical over 8 bases. Germline loops: CDR1 SGDLS, CDR2 YYNGEE. The junction had 9 bases not matched to a gene; V was cut back by 7 bases and J by 6 bases. This CDR3 spans 14 amino acids. The CDR3 DNA reads TGTGCCAGCGGTTCAGGACAGGGCAGTCAGCCCCAGCATTTT. Encoded protein: CASGSGQGSQPQHF. The variable domain in full, completed from reference TRBV9 and TRBJ1-5, reads DSGVTQTPKHLITATGQRVTLRCSPRSGDLSVYWYQQSLDQGLQFLIQYYNGEERAKGNILERFSAQQFPDLHSELNLSSLELGDSALYFCASGSGQGSQPQHFGDGTRLSIL.

DNA for the CDR3: TGCGCCAGCAGCCAGCCATACGGGAGACACACTGAAGCTTTCTTT. Translating it yields CASSQPYGRHTEAFF. V is TRBV4-1 and J is TRBJ1-1; D is unresolved. Germline V gene sequence: CDR1 MGHRA, CDR2 YSYEKL. V dropped 3 bases and J dropped 3 bases, with 14 bases sitting between them. This CDR3 has 15 amino acids.

This clone was seen once. The chain employs TRBV20-1 and TRBJ2-1, with TRBD2 matching over 7 bases. V lost 3 bases, J lost 3 bases, and 8 bases stayed unmatched. CDR3 size: 15 residues. Per germline, CDR1 DFQATT and CDR2 SNEGSKA (reference sequence). CDR3 residues: CSASEGVAGYNEQFF. DNA for the CDR3: TGCAGTGCTAGTGAAGGGGTAGCGGGCTACAATGAGCAGTTCTTC.

The chain employs TRBV2 and TRBJ2-7, with D tentatively TRBD2 (7 bases). The CDR3 is 17 residues long. Germline V gene sequence: CDR1 SNHLY, CDR2 FYNNEI. With 4 bases removed from V and 4 bases from J, the gap between germline ends came to 23 bases. As DNA, the CDR3 is TGTGCCAGCAGTGGGGCGGGGGACAACAAAGGAATATACGAGCAGTACTTC. Translation: CASSGAGDNKGIYEQYF.

The V gene is TRBV4-2, the J gene TRBJ2-7; 10 bases are shared with TRBD2. V trimming: 1 base; J trimming: 3 bases; junction bases outside the gene matches: 3. Germline-derived CDR1 and CDR2 are LGHNA and YNFKEQ. CDR3 length equals 15 residues. CDR3 DNA: TGTGCCAGCAGCCAAGGACTAGCGGGTAGCTACGAGCAGTACTTC. This sequence encodes CASSQGLAGSYEQYF.

The V and J genes are TRBV6-2 or TRBV6-3 and TRBJ2-2; a weak D match, TRBD1 (5 bases). The V end was cut by 2 bases, the J end by 8 bases, with 21 bases between. Germline-derived CDR1 and CDR2 are MNHEY and SVGEGT. The CDR3 runs 17 residues. The CDR3 sequence is CASSYLYRQTRTGELFF. In DNA, the CDR3 is TGTGCCAGCAGTTACCTGTACAGGCAGACAAGAACAGGGGAGCTGTTTTTT.

As DNA, the CDR3 is TGCGCCAGCAGCCTCGTGGGTCCTGGAAACACCATATATTTT. Translated: CASSLVGPGNTIYF. This chain connects TRBV5-1 to TRBJ1-3; D not certain. This CDR3 comprises 14 residues. Trimming shortened V by 4 bases and J by 2 bases, and 10 bases separated the two germline ends. CDR1 SGHRS and CDR2 YFSETQ come from the germline V gene.